The 10 T cell receptor beta chains presented below share a single source sample, sequenced in a study of T cell repertoires in ileal Crohn's disease. Here immunoSEQ multiplex PCR was the method, and the copy in TCRdb shows in-frame clones only, minus some. The table lists roughly 4,400 clones, about 80% of them singletons, with roughly 15% in the top ten. Input material: ileal tissue. The receptors shown here come from an adult with Crohn's disease.

V is TRBV7-3 and J is TRBJ2-3; a weak D match, TRBD2 (6 bases). Deletions cut 2 bases from V and 2 bases from J, with 11 bases between. This CDR3 spans 15 amino acids. Germline V gene data show CDR1 as SGHTA and CDR2 as FQGTGA. CDR3 in amino acids: CASSLRGLLTDTQYF. The CDR3 nucleotides read TGTGCCAGCAGCTTACGGGGACTCCTCACAGATACGCAGTATTTT.

This clone was recorded only once. J is TRBJ2-1 and V is TRBV14; TRBD2 matches at 8 bases. Germline assignment: CDR1 SGHDN and CDR2 FVKESK. V lost 8 bases to trimming and J lost 7 bases; unmatched junction nucleotides: 7. The CDR3 consists of 13 residues. CDR3 nucleotide sequence: TGTGCCAGCGCTCGGACTAGCTGGAATGAGCAGTTCTTC. Amino acids: CASARTSWNEQFF.

This chain connects TRBV7-8 to TRBJ2-3; 9 bases are a match to TRBD1. Germline V gene sequence: CDR1 SGHVS, CDR2 FQNEAQ. Unmatched junction bases numbered 4, after V lost 5 bases and J lost 4 bases. The CDR3 loop spans 14 amino acids. In DNA, the CDR3 is TGTGCCAGCAGCGTCACAGGGGGCGCAGATACGCAGTATTTT. Translated, it gives CASSVTGGADTQYF.

J is TRBJ1-2 and V is TRBV7-8; 11 nucleotides line up with TRBD1. CDR3 length: 15 residues. Trimming cost V 4 bases and J 8 bases; bases outside gene matches: 9. Germline V lookup: CDR1 SGHVS, CDR2 FQNEAQ. CDR3 nucleotides: TGTGCCAGCAGCTCGGGACAGGGGGTCCCTGGGGGCTACACCTTC. Amino acids: CASSSGQGVPGGYTF.

The chain uses TRBV28 and TRBJ2-3; maybe TRBD1 (6 bases). The CDR3 length is 14 residues. V dropped 7 bases and J dropped 1 base, with 12 bases sitting between them. Germline CDR1 is MDHEN and CDR2 is SYDVKM. The CDR3: CASITRQGTDTQYF. CDR3 coding DNA: TGTGCCAGCATTACCAGACAGGGCACAGATACGCAGTATTTT.

The chain is built from TRBV7-2 and TRBJ2-2, with D possibly matching TRBD1 (5 bases). Trimming cost V 7 bases and J 2 bases, with 11 bases left between them. The germline V gene encodes CDR1 SGHTA and CDR2 FQGNSA. This CDR3 region has 14 residues. CDR3 bases: TGTGCCAGCATAAGACAGACAAACACCGGGGAGCTGTTTTTT. It codes for CASIRQTNTGELFF.

The J gene is TRBJ2-1, the V gene TRBV15; maybe TRBD2 (6 bases). The germline V and J ends were trimmed by 8 bases and 0 bases, with 11 bases remaining between them. Germline CDR1 is LNHNV and CDR2 is YYDKDF (reference sequence). The CDR3 sequence is 14 residues long. The CDR3 loop reads CATVADPSYNEQFF. CDR3 DNA sequence: TGTGCCACCGTAGCGGATCCCTCCTACAATGAGCAGTTCTTC.

This sequence joins TRBV7-3 and TRBJ2-5, with 13 bases identical to TRBD2. Germline-derived CDR1 and CDR2 are SGHTA and FQGTGA. The CDR3 is 16 residues long. The trim removed 5 bases at V and 9 bases at J, leaving 12 bases unmatched. The CDR3 nucleotides are TGTGCCAGCAGCCCCTCCGGGACTAGCGGGATCGGGCCCCAGTACTTC. This sequence encodes CASSPSGTSGIGPQYF. The full variable domain, its missing parts supplied by reference TRBV7-3 and TRBJ2-5, is GAGVSQTPSNKVTEKGKYVELRCDPISGHTALYWYRQSLGQGPEFLIYFQGTGAADDSGLPNDRFFAVRPEGSVSTLKIQRTERGDSAVYLCASSPSGTSGIGPQYFGPGTRLLVL.

The chain employs TRBV20-1 and TRBJ2-7; D perhaps matches TRBD2 (5 bases). The V gene lost 3 bases and the J gene lost 6 bases, with 9 bases spanning the gap. Germline V gene lookup returns CDR1 DFQATT and CDR2 SNEGSKA (reference sequence). The length of the CDR3 is 11 residues. DNA for the CDR3: TGCAGTGCTAGTGAGGGCCCCGAGCAGTACTTC. Its protein product is CSASEGPEQYF.

The genes are TRBV14 and TRBJ1-1, with 9 bases matching TRBD1. CDR3 length: 15 residues. The germline CDR1 and CDR2 sequences are SGHDN and FVKESK. V lost 5 bases and J lost 5; bases outside the gene matches: 9. The CDR3, as DNA: TGTGCCAGCAGCTTGACCGGGACAGGGAGGACTGAAGCTTTCTTT. Its translation is CASSLTGTGRTEAFF.